The entry below gives a single T cell receptor (beta chain) sequence along with its context. The CDR3 runs 19 residues. The germline V gene encodes CDR1 SEHNR and CDR2 FQNEAQ (reference sequence). V shed 4 bases and J 2 bases; nucleotides not matched to a gene: 15. In the source study's methods: Estimation of nucleated cell counts relied on the amplification of reference gene primers. This table comes from immunoSEQ multiplex PCR, and its TCRdb copy is limited to in-frame clones, with some not included. V, J and clone size are those of that table, while D and trimming were read from the DNA. This table has about 190,000 clones, less than 85% appearing once. These data are taken from a study of blood T cell repertoires in COVID-19. Background on the study: Samples taken during acute and convalescent COVID-19 were collected in the United States, Italy and Spain. From T cells, B-cell-depleted T cells, or PBMCs came the material, which was cDNA or gDNA.

Sample: peripheral blood. The chain recombines TRBV7-9 with TRBJ2-7; TRBD2 matches at 12 bases. This clonotype originated in a woman between 50 and 59 years old with acute or convalescent COVID-19. CDR3 loop: CASSYPSGRAWRGTYEQYF. CDR3 bases: TGTGCCAGCAGCTACCCTAGCGGGAGGGCCTGGCGGGGGACCTACGAGCAGTACTTC.